These T cell receptor beta chains were read from a single sample in a study of T cells after posttransplantation cyclophosphamide. Assay: immunoSEQ multiplex PCR; the TCRdb copy retains only in-frame clones and omits some. This sample carries approximately 16,000 clones, around 73% of them seen once, and the ten largest clones take approximately 29%. Sequencing was performed on CD8+ T cells sorted from PBMCs, taken roughly 2,000 days after a stem cell transplant with posttransplant cyclophosphamide. These receptor sequences come from a female patient aged 40 to 50 who received an allogeneic stem cell transplant from a related donor, was CMV-positive, and had no GVHD. Some T cells may have originated in the graft donor. Each CDR3 is given with its conserved first and last residue. Each record gives: J gene, D gene, V gene, clone size, CDR3 protein, CDR3 DNA. A D gene is named only where the DNA matches it firmly. Clone size appears in some rows only: once, few, many, or a class for an expanded clone.

>TRBJ1-2|TRBD1|TRBV15|once
CATSAGTGDGYTF
TGTGCCACCAGCGCCGGGACAGGGGATGGCTACACCTTC
>TRBJ1-2|-|TRBV6-5|few
CASSYSGGYGYTF
TGTGCCAGCAGTTATTCGGGGGGCTATGGCTACACCTTC
>TRBJ1-6|TRBD1|TRBV6-1|-
CASSSDRGLSPLHF
TGTGCCAGCAGCTCCGACAGGGGGCTTTCACCCCTCCACTTT
>TRBJ1-2|-|TRBV15|-
CATSRGIGQSLGYTF
TGTGCCACCAGCAGAGGAATTGGCCAAAGTTTGGGCTACACCTTC
>TRBJ2-7|TRBD1|TRBV6-1|-
CASSEGGTGGSYEQYF
TGTGCCAGCAGTGAAGGAGGGACAGGGGGTTCCTACGAGCAGTACTTC
>TRBJ2-3|TRBD2|TRBV5-4|once
CASSLEELAGGPGTDTQYF
TGTGCCAGCAGCTTGGAGGAACTAGCGGGGGGGCCGGGCACAGATACGCAGTATTTT
>TRBJ2-5|-|TRBV7-9|-
CASSLEQANMRQETQYF
TGTGCCAGCAGCTTAGAACAGGCTAACATGCGCCAAGAGACCCAGTACTTC
>TRBJ1-4|TRBD1|TRBV10-3|-
CAISESPGQGNEKLFF
TGTGCCATCAGTGAGTCCCCGGGACAGGGAAATGAAAAACTGTTTTTT
>TRBJ1-5|TRBD1|TRBV7-9|once
CASSDTTGWQPQHF
TGTGCCAGCAGCGATACGACAGGGTGGCAGCCCCAGCATTTT
>TRBJ2-5|TRBD2|TRBV7-6|-
CASSLALAGGLQETQYF
TGTGCCAGCAGCTTAGCGCTAGCGGGGGGCCTGCAAGAGACCCAGTACTTC
>TRBJ2-1|TRBD2|TRBV11-2|-
CASRRLAGGQNNEQFF
TGTGCCAGCAGACGACTAGCGGGGGGGCAGAACAATGAGCAGTTCTTC
>TRBJ2-7|TRBD2|TRBV4-3|few
CASSQVASGGYEQYF
TGCGCCAGCAGCCAAGTAGCTAGCGGGGGCTACGAGCAGTACTTC
>TRBJ1-1|-|TRBV7-8|-
CASSVGDTEAFF
TGTGCCAGCAGCGTCGGGGACACTGAAGCTTTCTTT
>TRBJ2-5|TRBD1|TRBV4-3|-
CASSQGTGTVIQETQYF
TGCGCCAGCAGCCAAGGGACCGGGACAGTAATCCAAGAGACCCAGTACTTC
>TRBJ2-7|TRBD1|TRBV2|-
CASSEGPGGTYEQYF
TGTGCCAGCAGTGAGGGTCCAGGGGGAACATACGAGCAGTACTTC
>TRBJ2-5|TRBD1|TRBV7-8|-
CASSLGQGEETQYF
TGTGCCAGCAGCTTAGGACAGGGGGAAGAGACCCAGTACTTC
>TRBJ1-1|-|TRBV5-5|-
CASSRGHSLNTEAFF
TGTGCCAGCAGCCGCGGGCACAGTTTGAACACTGAAGCTTTCTTT
>TRBJ2-2|-|TRBV7-9|-
CASSLSDGTGELFF
TGTGCCAGCAGCTTAAGCGATGGGACCGGGGAGCTGTTTTTT
>TRBJ2-1|TRBD2|TRBV6-5|-
CASSYSRAGAGNEQFF
TGTGCCAGCAGTTACTCAAGAGCGGGGGCAGGGAATGAGCAGTTCTTC
>TRBJ1-5|TRBD1|TRBV28|once
CASSNVRQGYNQPQHF
TGTGCCAGCAGCAACGTCCGACAGGGGTACAATCAGCCCCAGCATTTT
>TRBJ1-5|TRBD1|TRBV27|-
CASSLAGTGNQPQHF
TGTGCCAGCAGTTTGGCCGGGACAGGCAATCAGCCCCAGCATTTT
>TRBJ2-7|-|TRBV27|once
CASSLREAYEQYF
TGTGCCAGCAGTTTAAGGGAGGCCTACGAGCAGTACTTC
>TRBJ2-7|-|TRBV27|-
CASSPGQGSIYEQYF
TGTGCCAGCAGTCCTGGGCAGGGGTCCATCTACGAGCAGTACTTC
>TRBJ2-5|TRBD2|TRBV28|-
CASSSPQRGGQETQYF
TGTGCCAGCAGTTCCCCTCAGCGGGGGGGGCAAGAGACCCAGTACTTC
>TRBJ1-1|-|TRBV7-6|-
CASSLGGGLEAFF
TGTGCCAGCAGCTTAGGGGGGGGCCTTGAAGCTTTCTTT
>TRBJ2-1|-|TRBV5-6|-
CASSSPGYGEQFF
TGTGCCAGCAGCTCTCCGGGATATGGGGAGCAGTTCTTC
>TRBJ2-3|TRBD1|TRBV11-2|-
CASSYVGQGKTDTQYF
TGTGCCAGCAGCTATGTGGGACAGGGGAAAACAGATACGCAGTATTTT
>TRBJ2-1|-|TRBV6-4|-
CASSDSVSSYNEQFF
TGTGCCAGCAGTGACTCGGTCAGCTCCTACAATGAGCAGTTCTTC
>TRBJ2-7|TRBD2|TRBV27|-
CASSFSGTGRYEQYF
TGTGCCAGCAGTTTTAGCGGGACGGGTCGGTACGAGCAGTACTTC
>TRBJ1-6|-|TRBV9|-
CASSVGGGSNSPLHF
TGTGCCAGCAGCGTAGGCGGGGGGAGTAATTCACCCCTCCACTTT
>TRBJ2-7|TRBD2|TRBV19|-
CASSSGLAGGEQYF
TGTGCCAGTAGCTCGGGACTAGCGGGGGGAGAGCAGTACTTC
>TRBJ2-3|TRBD2|TRBV10-1|-
CASSGSGGAGTDTQYF
TGCGCCAGCAGTGGGTCGGGGGGGGCCGGGACAGATACGCAGTATTTT
>TRBJ2-5|-|TRBV5-4|-
CASSKDSQETQYF
TGCGCCAGCAGCAAGGACAGTCAAGAGACCCAGTACTTC
>TRBJ1-2|-|TRBV5-5|-
CASSLGSTLSYGYTF
TGTGCCAGCAGCTTGGGTTCTACCCTGAGCTATGGCTACACCTTC
>TRBJ2-1|TRBD1|TRBV27|-
CASSPLTGTPNEQFF
TGTGCCAGCAGTCCCCTGACAGGGACCCCCAATGAGCAGTTCTTC
>TRBJ2-7|-|TRBV11-2|-
CASSLSWDTHYEQYF
TGTGCCAGCAGCTTGAGTTGGGACACGCACTACGAGCAGTACTTC
>TRBJ2-7|-|TRBV6-5|-
CASSLTGDEQYF
TGTGCCAGCAGCCTTACCGGAGACGAGCAGTACTTC
>TRBJ2-3|TRBD2|TRBV5-8|-
CASSLITSGKEADTQYF
TGTGCCAGCAGCTTGATAACTAGCGGGAAGGAAGCAGATACGCAGTATTTT
>TRBJ2-1|TRBD2|TRBV7-8|-
CASSLDGGSYNEQFF
TGTGCCAGCAGCCTAGACGGGGGGTCCTACAATGAGCAGTTCTTC
>TRBJ1-2|-|TRBV14|-
CASSQDRRGRDGYTF
TGTGCCAGCAGCCAAGATCGCAGGGGCCGGGATGGCTACACCTTC
>TRBJ2-7|TRBD1|TRBV7-9|-
CASSFTGTGDLLEQYF
TGTGCCAGCAGCTTCACCGGGACAGGCGACCTCCTCGAGCAGTACTTC
>TRBJ2-1|TRBD1|TRBV6-6|-
CASSPTTGYNEQFF
TGTGCCAGCAGCCCAACGACAGGGTACAATGAGCAGTTCTTC
>TRBJ1-1|TRBD1|TRBV5-4|-
CASSLAGDRGAFF
TGTGCCAGCAGCTTGGCCGGTGACAGGGGAGCTTTCTTT
>TRBJ1-5|TRBD1|TRBV7-8|-
CASSPFGQDARQPQHF
TGTGCCAGCAGCCCGTTCGGACAGGATGCCCGTCAGCCCCAGCATTTT
>TRBJ1-6|-|TRBV11-2|-
CASSLGGSYNSPLHF
TGTGCCAGCAGCTTAGGAGGGTCCTATAATTCACCCCTCCACTTT
>TRBJ1-2|TRBD1|TRBV7-9|-
CASSLGQGANYGYTF
TGTGCCAGCAGCTTGGGACAGGGGGCAAACTATGGCTACACCTTC
>TRBJ1-4|-|TRBV19|-
CASSYRGAAEKLFF
TGTGCCAGTAGTTACCGGGGAGCCGCTGAAAAACTGTTTTTT
>TRBJ2-3|TRBD1|TRBV29-1|-
CSSDRGLSTDTQYF
TGCAGCTCTGACAGGGGGCTAAGCACAGATACGCAGTATTTT
>TRBJ2-3|-|TRBV28|-
CATFPYVRVADTQYF
TGTGCCACCTTCCCCTACGTCAGGGTCGCAGATACGCAGTATTTT
>TRBJ1-2|-|TRBV18|-
CASSPSPEGEYGYTF
TGTGCCAGCTCACCATCCCCCGAGGGGGAGTATGGCTACACCTTC
>TRBJ1-2|-|TRBV4-1|once
CASSQEPYDGGKYGYTF
TGCGCCAGCAGCCAAGAACCCTACGATGGGGGCAAGTATGGCTACACCTTC
>TRBJ2-1|-|TRBV4-3|-
CASSQDGQGSYNEQFF
TGCGCCAGCAGCCAAGATGGTCAGGGGTCCTACAATGAGCAGTTCTTC
>TRBJ2-3|TRBD2|TRBV27|-
CASSPIAGEHTDTQYF
TGTGCCAGCAGTCCCATAGCGGGGGAACACACAGATACGCAGTATTTT
>TRBJ2-5|TRBD1|TRBV7-9|-
CASSHGQGEDQYF
TGTGCCAGCAGCCACGGACAGGGGGAAGACCAGTACTTC
>TRBJ1-1|-|TRBV27|-
CASSLFPTAQGTEAFF
TGTGCCAGCAGTTTATTTCCGACAGCCCAGGGAACTGAAGCTTTCTTT
>TRBJ2-2|TRBD1|TRBV27|-
CASSPGQAAGELFF
TGTGCCAGCAGCCCGGGACAGGCGGCCGGGGAGCTGTTTTTT
>TRBJ2-7|-|TRBV7-2|-
CASSAYSTYEQYF
TGTGCCAGCAGCGCTTACAGCACCTACGAGCAGTACTTC
>TRBJ2-7|-|TRBV27|once
CASSTLHSEQYF
TGTGCCAGCAGTACCCTCCACTCCGAGCAGTACTTC
>TRBJ2-1|TRBD2|TRBV7-9|-
CASSPPFDSGGAGEQFF
TGTGCCAGCAGCCCTCCGTTTGATAGCGGGGGGGCGGGGGAGCAGTTCTTC
>TRBJ2-1|-|TRBV7-3|-
CASSLRGVDEQFF
TGTGCCAGCAGCTTAAGGGGGGTGGATGAGCAGTTCTTC